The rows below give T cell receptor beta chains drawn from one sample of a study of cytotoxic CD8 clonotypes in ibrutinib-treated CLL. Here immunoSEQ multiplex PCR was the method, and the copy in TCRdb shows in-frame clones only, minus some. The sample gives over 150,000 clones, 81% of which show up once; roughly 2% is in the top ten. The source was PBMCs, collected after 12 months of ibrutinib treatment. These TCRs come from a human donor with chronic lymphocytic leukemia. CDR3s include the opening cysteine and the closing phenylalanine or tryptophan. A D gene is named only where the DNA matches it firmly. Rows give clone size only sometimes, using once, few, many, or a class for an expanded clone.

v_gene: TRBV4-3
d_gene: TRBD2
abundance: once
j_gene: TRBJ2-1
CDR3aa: CASSQEWTSGQQFF
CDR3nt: TGCGCCAGCAGCCAAGAATGGACTAGCGGACAGCAGTTCTTC

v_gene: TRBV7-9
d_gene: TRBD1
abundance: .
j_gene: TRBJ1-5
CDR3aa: CASSSTSRQGPKHF
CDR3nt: TGTGCCAGCAGCAGTACTAGCCGACAGGGGCCTAAGCATTTT

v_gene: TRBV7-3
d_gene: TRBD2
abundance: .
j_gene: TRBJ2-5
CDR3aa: CASSSGLGETQYF
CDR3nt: TGTGCCAGCAGCTCCGGACTAGGGGAGACCCAGTACTTC

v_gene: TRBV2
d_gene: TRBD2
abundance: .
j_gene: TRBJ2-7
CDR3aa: CASSERDAGLAGGRGYEQYF
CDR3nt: TGTGCCAGCAGTGAAAGGGATGCGGGACTAGCGGGAGGGAGGGGCTACGAGCAGTACTTC

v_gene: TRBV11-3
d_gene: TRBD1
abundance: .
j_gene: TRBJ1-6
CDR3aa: CASRRDRESSPLHF
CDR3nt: TGTGCCAGCAGGAGGGACAGGGAGAGTTCACCCCTCCACTTT

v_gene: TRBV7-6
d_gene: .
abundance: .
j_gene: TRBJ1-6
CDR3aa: CASSPFTGPKGASPLHF
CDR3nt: TGTGCCAGCAGCCCCTTTACAGGACCAAAGGGCGCTTCACCCCTCCACTTT

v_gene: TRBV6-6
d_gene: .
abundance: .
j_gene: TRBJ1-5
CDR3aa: CASSYAGGGNQPQHF
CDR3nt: TGTGCCAGCAGTTACGCCGGCGGGGGCAATCAGCCCCAGCATTTT

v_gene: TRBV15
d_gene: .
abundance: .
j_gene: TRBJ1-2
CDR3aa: CATSETVNYGYTF
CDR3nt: TGTGCCACCAGCGAGACAGTGAACTACGGCTACACCTTC

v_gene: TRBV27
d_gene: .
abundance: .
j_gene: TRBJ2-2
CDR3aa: CASSSANTGELFF
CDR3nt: TGTGCCAGCAGTTCCGCGAACACCGGGGAGCTGTTTTTT

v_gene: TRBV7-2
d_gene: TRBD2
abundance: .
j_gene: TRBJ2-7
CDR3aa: CASREAGGYEQYF
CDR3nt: TGTGCCAGCAGAGAAGCGGGGGGGTACGAGCAGTACTTC

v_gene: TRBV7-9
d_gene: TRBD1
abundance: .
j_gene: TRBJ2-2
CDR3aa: CASRPAGTGNTGELFF
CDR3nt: TGTGCCAGCAGGCCCGCCGGGACAGGAAACACCGGGGAGCTGTTTTTT

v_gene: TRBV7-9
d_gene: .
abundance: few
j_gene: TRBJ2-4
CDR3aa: CASSLKGPQGSQYF
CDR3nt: TGTGCCAGCAGCTTAAAAGGGCCGCAGGGTAGTCAGTACTTC

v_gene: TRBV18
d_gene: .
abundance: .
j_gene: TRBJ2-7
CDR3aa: CASSPRGEVYEQYF
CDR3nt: TGTGCCAGCTCACCACGAGGGGAGGTGTACGAGCAGTACTTC

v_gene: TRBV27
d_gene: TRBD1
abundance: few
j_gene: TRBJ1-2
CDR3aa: CASSSPGQGRFYGYTF
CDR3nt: TGTGCCAGCAGTTCGCCGGGACAGGGGCGATTCTATGGCTACACCTTC

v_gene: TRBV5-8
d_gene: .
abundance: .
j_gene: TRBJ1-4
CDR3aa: CASSLAGEEKLFF
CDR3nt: TGTGCCAGCAGCTTGGCGGGGGAAGAAAAACTGTTTTTT

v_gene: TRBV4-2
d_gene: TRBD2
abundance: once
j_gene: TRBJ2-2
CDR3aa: CASSQVGLLAEGPGELFF
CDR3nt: TGTGCCAGCAGCCAAGTGGGGCTTCTAGCGGAGGGGCCAGGGGAGCTGTTTTTT

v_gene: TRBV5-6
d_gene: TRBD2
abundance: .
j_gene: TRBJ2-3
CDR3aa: CASSGLAFPFGTDTQYF
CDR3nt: TGTGCCAGCAGTGGACTAGCGTTTCCTTTCGGCACAGATACGCAGTATTTT

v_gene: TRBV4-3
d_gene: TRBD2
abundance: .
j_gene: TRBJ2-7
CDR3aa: CASSQPGTRASEQYF
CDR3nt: TGCGCCAGCAGCCAACCCGGGACTAGGGCTAGCGAGCAGTACTTC

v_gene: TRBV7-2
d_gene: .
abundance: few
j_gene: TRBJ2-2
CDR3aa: CASSLQTGNTGELFF
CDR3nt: TGTGCCAGCAGCTTACAGACAGGCAACACCGGGGAGCTGTTTTTT

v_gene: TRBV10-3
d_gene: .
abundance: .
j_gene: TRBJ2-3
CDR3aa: CAISAQGPNTDTQYF
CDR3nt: TGTGCCATCAGTGCACAGGGCCCCAACACAGATACGCAGTATTTT

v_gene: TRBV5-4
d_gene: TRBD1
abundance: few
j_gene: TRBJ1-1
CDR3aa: CASSWDRGQGEAFF
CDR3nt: TGTGCCAGCAGCTGGGACAGGGGGCAGGGTGAAGCTTTCTTT

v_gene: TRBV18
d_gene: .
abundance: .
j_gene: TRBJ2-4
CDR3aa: CASSPGTLAKNIQYF
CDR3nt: TGTGCCAGCTCACCTGGCACTTTAGCCAAAAACATTCAGTACTTC